This is a list of T cell receptor beta chains from one sample in a study of T cells expressing NK-cell markers. TCRdb reanalyzed the 5' RACE reads, giving one entry per CDR3 protein sequence and no DNA. The record lists hundreds of thousands of distinct CDR3 sequences, of which the ten most abundant hold 6% to 9.5%. The sample consisted of blood T cells: a sorted CD56 or NKG2C T cell subset, CD4+ or CD8+ T cells, or bulk PBMC T cells (not recorded which). These receptors originate from a woman between 18 and 70 years old in good health. The CDR3 runs from the conserved cysteine through the conserved F or W. The order of the fields is V gene, J gene, CDR3 protein.

TRBV20-1	TRBJ2-5	CSAISRAETQYF
TRBV19	TRBJ2-7	CASSIVAGPYEQYF
TRBV3-1	TRBJ1-1	CASSLLKGLMNTEAFF
TRBV7-2	TRBJ2-7	CASSLRAGGGYEQYF
TRBV10-3	TRBJ1-5	CAISASYINQPQHF
TRBV4-2	TRBJ2-5	CASSQVTAETQYF
TRBV18	TRBJ1-5	CASSNRDGDQPQHF
TRBV24-1	TRBJ2-1	CATSGRVSGSPGNEQFF
TRBV12-3/TRBV12-4	TRBJ2-7	CASSLDTAGGYWAYEQYF
TRBV19	TRBJ1-1	CASSIGQAEAFF
TRBV3-1	TRBJ2-2	CASSRTSGGTNTGELFF
TRBV15	TRBJ2-7	CATSRGDRGYYEQYF
TRBV12-3/TRBV12-4	TRBJ1-2	CASSTRLTNILNYGYTF
TRBV20-1	TRBJ2-2	CSVVGPITGELFF
TRBV7-3	TRBJ2-3	CASSLTRVSTDTQYF
TRBV7-2	TRBJ2-3	CASSLQRLLNTDTQYF
TRBV7-2	TRBJ1-1	CASSLEDRPSAEAFF
TRBV7-2	TRBJ2-6	CASRQGHNSGANVLTF
TRBV4-2	TRBJ2-1	CASSQDDTSIRQFF
TRBV10-1	TRBJ2-1	CASSPPEAGGHNEQFF
TRBV7-8	TRBJ2-5	CASSLVRLLALSETQYF
TRBV7-6	TRBJ2-3	CASSRVPGRSTDTQYF
TRBV12-3/TRBV12-4	TRBJ2-2	CASSSGLAYTGELFF
TRBV20-1	TRBJ2-1	CSARGGRAIYNEQFF
TRBV18	TRBJ1-1	CASSPRGQGMNTEAFF
TRBV7-8	TRBJ2-6	CASSQKRANVLTF
TRBV10-3	TRBJ1-1	CAIKPDLTFMNTDAFF
TRBV7-9	TRBJ1-2	CASSSDTGTRHGYTF
TRBV9	TRBJ2-1	CASSVYSGGAHNEQFF
TRBV5-5	TRBJ1-4	CASSLVLSSEKLFF
TRBV19	TRBJ2-7	CASSATGTTYEQYF
TRBV11-2	TRBJ2-3	CASSLEAGGLPTDTQYF
TRBV6-2/TRBV6-3	TRBJ2-5	CASSYRDTQETQYF
TRBV12-3/TRBV12-4	TRBJ1-1	CASSFHRQGEEAFF
TRBV12-3/TRBV12-4	TRBJ2-1	CASSNTYNEQFF
TRBV9	TRBJ1-1	CASSVAGRSEAFF
TRBV4-2	TRBJ2-1	CASSQDPGAVPGPNEQFF
TRBV27	TRBJ1-2	CASTPAPRANYGYTF